This passage covers 26 T cell receptor beta chains from one sample sequenced in a study of blood T cell repertoires in COVID-19. Measured with immunoSEQ multiplex PCR; TCRdb has only the in-frame clones, and not every one. This sample yields 45,000 to 65,000 clones, of which about 88% are seen a single time; roughly a quarter belongs to the top ten. The sample taken for sequencing was peripheral blood. These TCRs come from a human donor in a cohort sampled during active COVID-19.

This rearrangement joins TRBV12-3 or TRBV12-4 to TRBJ1-1; 8 bases are shared with TRBD1. This CDR3 is 13 amino acids long. V lost 6 bases, J lost 1 base, and 1 base stayed unmatched. CDR3 sequence: CASRGQANTEAFF. Written as DNA, the CDR3 is TGTGCCAGCAGGGGACAGGCGAACACTGAAGCTTTCTTT.

The chain combines TRBV3-1 (or the pseudogene TRBV3-2) with TRBJ1-6; D is ambiguous. Germline assignment: CDR1 LGHDT and CDR2 YNNKEL (reference sequence). This CDR3 has 14 residues. Trimming removed 4 bases from V and 7 bases from J, with 11 bases in between. This chain's CDR3 is CASSLPGGNSPLHF. In DNA, the CDR3 is TGTGCCAGCAGCCTTCCAGGCGGGAATTCACCCCTCCACTTT.

The genes are TRBV21-1 and TRBJ2-7; TRBD1, the table's D call, was not compared with the DNA. TRBV21-1 is assigned pseudogene status. The CDR3 is 13 amino acids. Here the CDR3 reads CASSTRDPDEQYV. Here the CDR3 DNA reads TGTGCCAGCAGCACCAGGGATCCAGACGAGCAGTACGTC.

V gene TRBV5-1 combines with J gene TRBJ2-1; 9 bases are a match to TRBD1. V shed 3 bases, J shed 2 bases, and the junction held 9 bases outside the gene matches. Germline V lookup: CDR1 SGHRS, CDR2 YFSETQ. CDR3 length: 17 amino acids. The CDR3 sequence: CASSYGQGRGAYNEQFF. The CDR3 DNA sequence: TGCGCCAGCAGCTACGGACAGGGGAGAGGCGCCTACAATGAGCAGTTCTTC.

This clone is medium-sized. The chain uses TRBV6-6 and TRBJ2-1; possibly TRBD1 for D (5 bases). The ends were cut back, 5 bases at V and 8 bases at J, with 16 bases in the middle. CDR1 is MNHNY and CDR2 is SVGAGI in the germline V gene (reference sequence). This CDR3 spans 14 amino acids. The CDR3 spells CASSHDSPGHEQFF. CDR3 nucleotides: TGTGCCAGCAGTCACGACTCCCCAGGGCATGAGCAGTTCTTC.

V is TRBV21-1 and J is TRBJ2-3; TRBD1 is the table's D call and was not checked against the DNA. TRBV21-1 is a pseudogene. The CDR3 is 15 residues long. The CDR3 here is CASSIDRGRTDTQYF. For the CDR3, the DNA is TGTGCCAGCAGCATCGACAGGGGTCGCACAGATACGCAGTATTTT.

This chain links TRBV4-3 with TRBJ2-2, with TRBD1 matching over 10 bases. V was pared by 5 bases and J by 1 base, with 13 bases of the junction left unmatched. The CDR3 spans 19 residues. The germline V gene has CDR1 LGHNA and CDR2 YSLEER. CDR3 nucleotides: TGCGCCAGCAGCTTAAGACAGGGGGCAACAATATTGAACACCGGGGAGCTGTTTTTT. The encoded protein is CASSLRQGATILNTGELFF.

The V and J genes are TRBV5-6 and TRBJ2-1, with D maybe TRBD2 (7 bases). V was shortened by 4 bases and J by 9 bases, with 23 bases between the two germline ends. The CDR3 loop spans 16 amino acids. Per the germline V gene, CDR1 is SGHDT and CDR2 is YYEEEE. As DNA, the CDR3 is TGTGCCAGCAGCCGCCCCGCGGGGGCCTCCTTTGGTGAGCAGTTCTTC. Its translation is CASSRPAGASFGEQFF.

The gene calls are TRBV5-4 and TRBJ2-5; 9 bases align to TRBD2. This CDR3 is built from 15 residues. CDR1 and CDR2 from the germline V gene are SGHNT and YYREEE (reference sequence). J gave up 2 bases and V 4 bases, and 6 bases lay outside the gene matches. The CDR3 loop is CASSGGGDRQETQYF. CDR3 coding DNA: TGTGCCAGCAGCGGCGGGGGGGATAGACAAGAGACCCAGTACTTC.

V usage is TRBV7-2 and J usage is TRBJ2-3, with D tentatively TRBD2 (5 bases). Trimming pared 2 bases from V and 4 bases from J, leaving 13 bases between. Germline V gives CDR1 SGHTA, CDR2 FQGNSA. This CDR3 contains 15 residues. CDR3: CASSLYSQRPDTQYF. In DNA form, the CDR3 reads TGTGCCAGCAGCTTATATTCCCAGCGGCCAGATACGCAGTATTTT.

This clone was recorded once. V and J are TRBV30 and TRBJ2-3, with a weak D call TRBD2 (7 bases). V lost 4 bases and J 4 bases, leaving 12 bases between the germline ends. CDR3 length equals 13 residues. Germline CDR1 reads GTSNPN; CDR2 reads SVGIG (reference sequence). DNA for the CDR3: TGTGCCTGGACTGGGGGGGCCGCAGATACGCAGTATTTT. Protein: CAWTGGAADTQYF.

V and J are TRBV18 and TRBJ1-4; a weak D match, TRBD1 (5 bases). The CDR3 is 13 residues long. Germline lookup yields CDR1 KGHSH and CDR2 LQKENI. V was trimmed by 6 bases and J by 4 bases, leaving 9 bases between them. The CDR3 DNA is TGTGCCAGCTCCGGGGGTCTTAATGAAAAACTGTTTTTT. This translates into CASSGGLNEKLFF.

The chain has TRBV5-8 and TRBJ2-3, with TRBD2 matching 7 bases. CDR1 and CDR2 (germline): SGHTS, YDEGEE. V lost 0 bases and J lost 0; bases outside the gene matches: 4. There are 16 residues in the CDR3. CDR3 nucleotides: TGTGCCAGCAGCTTGGGTGTTAGCGGGAGCACAGATACGCAGTATTTT. Translating gives CASSLGVSGSTDTQYF.

V is TRBV6-4 and J is TRBJ2-5; TRBD1 aligns across 7 bases. CDR1 is MRHNA and CDR2 is SNTAGT in the germline V gene. This CDR3 has 15 amino acids. V was pared by 6 bases and J by 4 bases, with 11 bases of the junction left unmatched. CDR3 amino acids: CASRPDRDRGETQYF. Here the CDR3 DNA reads TGTGCCAGCAGGCCCGACAGGGATCGGGGAGAGACCCAGTACTTC.

V usage is TRBV4-1 and J usage is TRBJ2-1, with a possible D match to TRBD1 (6 bases). This CDR3 has 13 amino acids. V was trimmed by 4 bases and J by 4 bases, leaving 8 bases between them. Germline CDR1 is MGHRA and CDR2 is YSYEKL. CDR3 sequence: CASSLGQYNEQFF. The CDR3 coding sequence is TGCGCCAGCAGCCTCGGACAGTACAATGAGCAGTTCTTC.

The chain recombines TRBV5-5 with TRBJ1-1, with D possibly matching TRBD1 (6 bases). With 5 bases removed from V and 1 base from J, the gap between germline ends came to 9 bases. From germline, CDR1 is SGHKS and CDR2 YYEKEE (reference sequence). The CDR3 has 13 amino acids. The CDR3, as DNA: TGTGCCAGCAGGATACAGGGGAACACTGAAGCTTTCTTT. Protein sequence: CASRIQGNTEAFF.

This chain joins TRBV5-5 and TRBJ2-2; D gene unclear. Trimming left V 0 bases short and J 1 base short, with 10 bases between. The CDR3 runs to 16 residues. Germline V gene sequence: CDR1 SGHKS, CDR2 YYEKEE (reference sequence). The CDR3 reads CASSLGPTGNTGELFF. As DNA, the CDR3 is TGTGCCAGCAGCTTGGGTCCGACGGGGAACACCGGGGAGCTGTTTTTT.

The table lists this clone with a few counts. The V and J genes are TRBV28 and TRBJ1-1, with D possibly TRBD1 on 5 matching bases. The CDR3 is 16 amino acids. CDR1 and CDR2 from the germline V gene are MDHEN and SYDVKM. V lost 6 bases and J lost 3, with 20 bases in between. CDR3 in DNA: TGTGCCAGCAGGCTATTTATGTCAGGGAGGGACACTGAAGCTTTCTTT. Protein: CASRLFMSGRDTEAFF.

This clone was recorded only once. The rearrangement joins TRBV9 to TRBJ2-3; tentatively, D is TRBD2 (6 bases). This CDR3 spans 16 amino acids. Germline V gene lookup returns CDR1 SGDLS and CDR2 YYNGEE. The ends were cut back, 0 bases at V and 2 bases at J, with 13 bases in the middle. The CDR3 nucleotides read TGTGCCAGCAGCGTAGGGGGCGGGATACCCACAGATACGCAGTATTTT. It translates to CASSVGGGIPTDTQYF. Full variable domain (missing parts from reference TRBV9 and TRBJ2-3): DSGVTQTPKHLITATGQRVTLRCSPRSGDLSVYWYQQSLDQGLQFLIQYYNGEERAKGNILERFSAQQFPDLHSELNLSSLELGDSALYFCASSVGGGIPTDTQYFGPGTRLTVL.

The chain uses TRBV5-1 and TRBJ1-1, with a weak D call TRBD1 (5 bases). Trimming removed 4 bases from V and 1 base from J, with 14 bases in between. Germline loops: CDR1 SGHRS, CDR2 YFSETQ. This CDR3 is 15 amino acids long. The CDR3, as DNA: TGCGCCAGCAGCGCCTCCGGGGGGAAGAACACTGAAGCTTTCTTT. It codes for CASSASGGKNTEAFF.

The V gene is TRBV27, the J gene TRBJ2-5; 7 nucleotides agree with TRBD1. This CDR3 comprises 14 residues. CDR1 and CDR2 from the germline V gene are MNHEY and SMNVEV (reference sequence). V was clipped by 2 bases and J by 5 bases; unmatched bases: 5. CDR3 residues: CASSLDRERETQYF. Written as DNA, the CDR3 is TGTGCCAGCAGTTTAGACAGGGAGAGGGAGACCCAGTACTTC.

The chain links TRBV7-9 to TRBJ1-5; 10 bases are shared with TRBD1. The length of the CDR3 is 15 residues. V was pared by 5 bases and J by 4 bases, with 5 bases of the junction left unmatched. Germline lookup yields CDR1 SEHNR and CDR2 FQNEAQ (reference sequence). CDR3 sequence: CASSEEDRGNQPQHF. The CDR3 DNA sequence: TGTGCCAGCAGCGAGGAGGACAGGGGGAATCAGCCCCAGCATTTT.

The chain couples TRBV18 to TRBJ2-5; TRBD2 might be the D (6 bases). V lost 3 bases to trimming and J lost 1 base, with 9 bases between them. The germline gives CDR1 KGHSH, CDR2 LQKENI. CDR3 size: 14 residues. The CDR3 protein is CASSPRGSQETQYF. The CDR3, as DNA: TGTGCCAGCTCACCGCGGGGCTCCCAAGAGACCCAGTACTTC.

This chain uses TRBV14 with TRBJ2-3, with D possibly TRBD1 on 5 matching bases. V lost 1 base and J 6 bases, leaving 17 bases between the germline ends. The CDR3 contains 16 residues. Germline CDR1 reads SGHDN; CDR2 reads FVKESK. This chain's CDR3 is CASSQGSRTISDTQYF. In DNA form, the CDR3 reads TGTGCCAGCAGCCAAGGATCCAGGACAATTTCCGATACGCAGTATTTT.

This chain connects TRBV4-2 to TRBJ1-4; the match to TRBD1 covers 7 bases. This CDR3 is built from 19 residues. Unmatched junction bases numbered 11, after V lost 1 base and J lost 0 bases. Germline V gene lookup returns CDR1 LGHNA and CDR2 YNFKEQ. The CDR3 loop reads CASSQALSGQMATNEKLFF. The CDR3 DNA reads as TGTGCCAGCAGCCAAGCCTTGTCGGGACAGATGGCAACTAATGAAAAACTGTTTTTT.

The chain links TRBV12-3 or TRBV12-4 to TRBJ2-7, with D possibly matching TRBD1 (6 bases). The length of the CDR3 is 12 residues. V lost 4 bases and J lost 6, with 10 bases in between. The DNA of the CDR3 is TGTGCCAGCAGTTCAGGGGCATCCGAGCAGTACTTC. It specifies CASSSGASEQYF.